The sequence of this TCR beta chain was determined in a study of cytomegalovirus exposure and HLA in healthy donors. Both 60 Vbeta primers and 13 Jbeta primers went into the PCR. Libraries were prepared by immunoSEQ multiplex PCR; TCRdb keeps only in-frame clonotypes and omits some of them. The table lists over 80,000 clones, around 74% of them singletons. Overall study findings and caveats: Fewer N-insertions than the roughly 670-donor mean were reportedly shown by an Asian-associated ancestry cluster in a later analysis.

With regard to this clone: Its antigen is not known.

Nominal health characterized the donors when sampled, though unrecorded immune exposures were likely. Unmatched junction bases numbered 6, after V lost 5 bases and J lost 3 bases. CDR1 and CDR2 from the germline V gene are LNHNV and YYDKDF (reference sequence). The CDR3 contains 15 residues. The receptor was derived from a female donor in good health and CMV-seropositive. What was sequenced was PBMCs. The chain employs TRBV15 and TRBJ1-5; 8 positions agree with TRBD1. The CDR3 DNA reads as TGTGCCACCAGCCGTACGGGACAGGTCAATCAGCCCCAGCATTTT. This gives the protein CATSRTGQVNQPQHF.